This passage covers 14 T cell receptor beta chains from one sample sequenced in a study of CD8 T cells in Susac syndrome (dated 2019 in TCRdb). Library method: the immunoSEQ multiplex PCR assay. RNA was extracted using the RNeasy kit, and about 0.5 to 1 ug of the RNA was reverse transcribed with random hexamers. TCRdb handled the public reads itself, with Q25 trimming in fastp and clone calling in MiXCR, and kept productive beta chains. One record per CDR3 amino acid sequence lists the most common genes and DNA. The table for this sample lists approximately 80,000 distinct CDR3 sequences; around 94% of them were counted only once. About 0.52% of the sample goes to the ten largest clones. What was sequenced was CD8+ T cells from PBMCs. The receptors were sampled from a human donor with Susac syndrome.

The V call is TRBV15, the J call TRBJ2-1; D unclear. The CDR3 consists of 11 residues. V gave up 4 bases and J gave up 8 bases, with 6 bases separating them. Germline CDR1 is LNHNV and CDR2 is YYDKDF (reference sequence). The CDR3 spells CATSKQYEQFF. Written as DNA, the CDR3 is TGTGCCACCAGCAAACAGTATGAGCAGTTCTTC. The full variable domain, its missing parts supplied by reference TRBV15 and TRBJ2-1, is DAMVIQNPRYQVTQFGKPVTLSCSQTLNHNVMYWYQQKSSQAPKLLFHYYDKDFNNEADTPDNFQSRRPNTSFCFLDIRSPGLGDTAMYLCATSKQYEQFFGPGTRLTVL.

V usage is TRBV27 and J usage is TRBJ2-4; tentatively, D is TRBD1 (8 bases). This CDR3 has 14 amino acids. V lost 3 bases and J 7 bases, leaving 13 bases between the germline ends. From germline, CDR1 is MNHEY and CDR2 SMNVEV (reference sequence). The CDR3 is CASSLNRGGNIQYF. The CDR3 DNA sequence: TGTGCCAGCAGTTTGAACAGGGGGGGGAACATTCAGTACTTC.

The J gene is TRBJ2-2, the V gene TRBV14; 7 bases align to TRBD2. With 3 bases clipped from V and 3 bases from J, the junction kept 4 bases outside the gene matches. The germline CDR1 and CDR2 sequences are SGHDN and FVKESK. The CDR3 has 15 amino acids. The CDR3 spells CASSQRGTYTGELFF. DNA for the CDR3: TGTGCCAGCAGCCAGCGGGGGACTTACACCGGGGAGCTGTTTTTT.

Here the CDR3 reads CSARDQDRNYGYTF. CDR3 coding DNA: TGCAGTGCTAGAGACCAGGACAGGAACTATGGCTACACCTTC. The chain joins TRBV20-1 to TRBJ1-2, with 7 bases identical to TRBD1. V gave up 0 bases and J gave up 2 bases; unmatched junction bases: 3. Germline CDR1 is DFQATT and CDR2 is SNEGSKA (reference sequence). This CDR3 region has 14 residues.

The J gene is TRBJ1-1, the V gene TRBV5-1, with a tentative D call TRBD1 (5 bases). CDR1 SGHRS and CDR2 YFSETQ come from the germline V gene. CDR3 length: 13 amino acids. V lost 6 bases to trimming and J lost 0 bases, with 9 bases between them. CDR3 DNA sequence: TGCGCCAGCACTGGGACGGTGAACACTGAAGCTTTCTTT. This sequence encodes CASTGTVNTEAFF.

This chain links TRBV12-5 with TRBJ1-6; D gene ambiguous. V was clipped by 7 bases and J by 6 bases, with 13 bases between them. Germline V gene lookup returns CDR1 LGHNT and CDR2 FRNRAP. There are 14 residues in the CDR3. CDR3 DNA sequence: TGTGCTAGTGCCCCCGGCGGCCTTAATTCACCCCTCCACTTT. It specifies CASAPGGLNSPLHF.

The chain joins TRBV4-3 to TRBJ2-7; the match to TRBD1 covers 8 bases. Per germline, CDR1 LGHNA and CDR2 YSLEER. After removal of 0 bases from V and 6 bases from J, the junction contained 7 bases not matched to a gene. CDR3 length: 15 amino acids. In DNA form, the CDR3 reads TGCGCCAGCAGCCAAGAAGTGACAGGGGCCATCGAGCAGTACTTC. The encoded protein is CASSQEVTGAIEQYF.

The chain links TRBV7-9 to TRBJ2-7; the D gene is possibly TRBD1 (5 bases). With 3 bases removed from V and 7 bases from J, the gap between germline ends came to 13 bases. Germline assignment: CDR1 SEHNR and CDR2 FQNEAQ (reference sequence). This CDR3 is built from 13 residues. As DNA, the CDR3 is TGTGCCAGCAGCTTGGGCCGTAGGGGTGAGCAGTACTTC. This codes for CASSLGRRGEQYF.

CDR3 nucleotide sequence: TGTGCCAGCTTCGACGGGTTAGGGCCGAACACTGAAGCTTTCTTT. Translated, it gives CASFDGLGPNTEAFF. The chain is built from TRBV27 and TRBJ1-1; D call uncertain. CDR1 and CDR2 from the germline V gene are MNHEY and SMNVEV (reference sequence). V shed 8 bases and J shed 1 base, with 17 bases lying between them. The CDR3 sequence is 15 residues long.

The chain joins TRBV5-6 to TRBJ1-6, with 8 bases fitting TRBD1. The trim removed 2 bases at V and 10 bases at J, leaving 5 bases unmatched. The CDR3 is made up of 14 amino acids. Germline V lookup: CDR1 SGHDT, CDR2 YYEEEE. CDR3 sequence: CASSLAGGASPLHF. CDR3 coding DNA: TGTGCCAGCAGCTTAGCAGGGGGCGCCTCACCCCTCCACTTT.

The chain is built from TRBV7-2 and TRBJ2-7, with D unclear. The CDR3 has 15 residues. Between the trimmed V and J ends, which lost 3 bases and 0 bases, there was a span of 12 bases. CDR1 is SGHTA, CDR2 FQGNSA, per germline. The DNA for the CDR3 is TGTGCCAGCAGCTTCGAGACGGCTCACTCCTACGAGCAGTACTTC. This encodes CASSFETAHSYEQYF. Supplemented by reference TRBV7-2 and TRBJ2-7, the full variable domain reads GAGVSQSPSNKVTEKGKDVELRCDPISGHTALYWYRQSLGQGLEFLIYFQGNSAPDKSGLPSDRFSAERTGGSVSTLTIQRTQQEDSAVYLCASSFETAHSYEQYFGPGTRLTVT.

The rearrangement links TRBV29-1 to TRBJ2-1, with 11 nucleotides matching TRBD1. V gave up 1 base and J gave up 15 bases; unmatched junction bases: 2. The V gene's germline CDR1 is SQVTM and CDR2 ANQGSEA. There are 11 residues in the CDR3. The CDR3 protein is CSVEGGTGGFF. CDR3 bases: TGCAGCGTTGAAGGTGGGACAGGGGGGTTCTTC.

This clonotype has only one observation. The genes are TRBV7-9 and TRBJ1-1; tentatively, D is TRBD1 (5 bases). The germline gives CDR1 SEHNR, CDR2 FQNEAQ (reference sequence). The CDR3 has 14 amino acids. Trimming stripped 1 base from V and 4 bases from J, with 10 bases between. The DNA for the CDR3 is TGTGCCAGCAGCTTAGGATCAGGGACCACTGAAGCTTTCTTT. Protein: CASSLGSGTTEAFF. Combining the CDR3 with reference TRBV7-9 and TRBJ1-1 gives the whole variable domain DTGVSQNPRHKITKRGQNVTFRCDPISEHNRLYWYRQTLGQGPEFLTYFQNEAQLEKSRLLSDRFSAERPKGSFSTLEIQRTEQGDSAMYLCASSLGSGTTEAFFGQGTRLTVV.

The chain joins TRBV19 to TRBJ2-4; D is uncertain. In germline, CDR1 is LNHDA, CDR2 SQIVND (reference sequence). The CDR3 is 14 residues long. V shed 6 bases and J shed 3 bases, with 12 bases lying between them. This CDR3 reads CASSHELIKNIQYF. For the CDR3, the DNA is TGTGCCAGTAGCCACGAATTGATCAAAAACATTCAGTACTTC. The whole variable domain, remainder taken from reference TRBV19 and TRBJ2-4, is DGGITQSPKYLFRKEGQNVTLSCEQNLNHDAMYWYRQDPGQGLRLIYYSQIVNDFQKGDIAEGYSVSREKKESFPLTVTSAQKNPTAFYLCASSHELIKNIQYFGAGTRLSVL.